A selection of T cell receptor beta chains follows, all from one sample in a study of OX40 agonist ivuxolimab in advanced cancers. Sequencing was performed with immunoSEQ multiplex PCR; in TCRdb, only in-frame clones are kept and a portion is missing. The sample has tens of thousands of clones; roughly 85% are singletons. The sample was CD4+ or CD8+ T cells sorted from blood, taken in a trial of the OX40 agonist ivuxolimab. These receptors all come from an adult with an advanced solid tumor such as melanoma, head and neck, liver or kidney cancer. The CDR3 runs from the conserved cysteine through the conserved F or W. The order of the fields is clone size, J gene, D gene, V gene, CDR3 protein, CDR3 DNA. A D gene is named only where the DNA matches it firmly. Clone size is stated in some rows and not others, as once, few, many or a class when expanded.

size: .; J: TRBJ2-5; D: .; V: TRBV6-6; CDR3: CASGWAVQETQYF; DNA: TGTGCCAGCGGATGGGCAGTCCAAGAGACCCAGTACTTC
size: once; J: TRBJ2-1; D: TRBD2; V: TRBV7-8; CDR3: CASKVLAGGNEQFF; DNA: TGTGCCAGCAAGGTCCTAGCGGGGGGAAATGAGCAGTTCTTC
size: .; J: TRBJ2-1; D: .; V: TRBV28; CDR3: CASGGLTGGEQFF; DNA: TGTGCCAGCGGTGGACTGACGGGCGGCGAGCAGTTCTTC
size: .; J: TRBJ1-4; D: TRBD1; V: TRBV6-5; CDR3: CASTQRAQGEKLFF; DNA: TGTGCCAGCACCCAAAGGGCACAGGGGGAAAAACTGTTTTTT
size: once; J: TRBJ2-3; D: .; V: TRBV27; CDR3: CASSRTVTDTQYF; DNA: TGTGCCAGCAGTAGGACAGTCACAGATACGCAGTATTTT
size: .; J: TRBJ1-1; D: .; V: TRBV4-1; CDR3: CASSQLQGNTEAFF; DNA: TGCGCCAGCAGCCAACTACAGGGGAACACTGAAGCTTTCTTT
size: .; J: TRBJ2-7; D: .; V: TRBV30; CDR3: CAWSSPSYEQYF; DNA: TGTGCCTGGAGTTCACCCTCCTACGAGCAGTACTTC
size: .; J: TRBJ2-7; D: TRBD1; V: TRBV25-1; CDR3: CASGPGQGGGYEQYF; DNA: TGTGCCAGCGGCCCGGGACAGGGGGGAGGTTACGAGCAGTACTTC
size: .; J: TRBJ2-7; D: TRBD2; V: TRBV28; CDR3: CASSWTTSGSRYEQYF; DNA: TGTGCCAGCAGTTGGACGACTAGCGGGAGCCGCTACGAGCAGTACTTC
size: .; J: TRBJ1-2; D: .; V: TRBV9; CDR3: CASSDRDTANYGYTF; DNA: TGTGCCAGCAGCGATCGGGACACCGCTAACTATGGCTACACCTTC
size: .; J: TRBJ1-5; D: .; V: TRBV14; CDR3: CASSQGGRKVGWIQRNQPQHF; DNA: TGTGCCAGCAGCCAAGGGGGCCGGAAAGTCGGCTGGATACAGAGAAATCAGCCCCAGCATTTT
size: .; J: TRBJ2-7; D: TRBD1; V: TRBV7-9; CDR3: CASTLPATGTGTPYEQYF; DNA: TGTGCCAGCACTCTACCTGCAACCGGGACAGGGACCCCCTACGAGCAGTACTTC
size: .; J: TRBJ2-2; D: .; V: TRBV29-1; CDR3: CSVDSGALTGELFF; DNA: TGCAGCGTTGATTCGGGGGCGCTAACCGGGGAGCTGTTTTTT
size: few; J: TRBJ2-1; D: TRBD2; V: TRBV19; CDR3: CASSARTSGSLNEQFF; DNA: TGTGCCAGTAGTGCCAGGACTAGCGGGAGTTTGAATGAGCAGTTCTTC
size: .; J: TRBJ1-4; D: .; V: TRBV19; CDR3: CASRPQGITTNEKLFF; DNA: TGTGCCAGTAGACCCCAGGGTATAACAACTAATGAAAAACTGTTTTTT
size: few; J: TRBJ2-1; D: .; V: TRBV11-1; CDR3: CASSLAGRNNEQFF; DNA: TGTGCCAGCAGCTTAGCGGGAAGGAACAATGAGCAGTTCTTC
size: .; J: TRBJ2-7; D: TRBD2; V: TRBV6-4; CDR3: CARGVGYEQYF; DNA: TGTGCCCGGGGGGTGGGCTACGAGCAGTACTTC
size: .; J: TRBJ2-7; D: TRBD1; V: TRBV4-1; CDR3: CASSRGPRQGDEQYF; DNA: TGCGCCAGCAGCCGAGGTCCGCGACAGGGGGACGAGCAGTACTTC
size: few; J: TRBJ1-5; D: .; V: TRBV10-3; CDR3: CAISETDIPNQPQHF; DNA: TGTGCCATCAGTGAGACCGACATTCCGAATCAGCCCCAGCATTTT
size: .; J: TRBJ2-7; D: .; V: TRBV27; CDR3: CASSLMGSYEQYF; DNA: TGTGCCAGCAGTTTAATGGGCAGCTACGAGCAGTACTTC
size: .; J: TRBJ1-4; D: .; V: TRBV29-1; CDR3: CSVGATANEKLFF; DNA: TGCAGCGTTGGGGCAACGGCTAATGAAAAACTGTTTTTT
size: once; J: TRBJ2-7; D: TRBD1; V: TRBV5-5; CDR3: CASSSGTGLSSHMQQYF; DNA: TGTGCCAGCAGCTCCGGGACAGGTCTTTCGTCTCATATGCAGCAGTACTTC
size: .; J: TRBJ2-7; D: .; V: TRBV2; CDR3: CASSSPSAYEQYF; DNA: TGTGCCAGCAGTTCCCCTAGCGCCTACGAGCAGTACTTC
size: .; J: TRBJ2-2; D: .; V: TRBV18; CDR3: CASSGDRPGGELFF; DNA: TGTGCCAGCTCGGGGGATCGACCCGGCGGGGAGCTGTTTTTT
size: once; J: TRBJ2-7; D: .; V: TRBV18; CDR3: CASSPNPGLSYEQYF; DNA: TGTGCCAGCTCTCCCAACCCGGGTCTTTCCTACGAGCAGTACTTC
size: once; J: TRBJ1-2; D: .; V: TRBV2; CDR3: CASRSHSGSYGYTF; DNA: TGTGCCAGCAGGTCTCACTCAGGCTCCTATGGCTACACCTTC
size: few; J: TRBJ1-2; D: .; V: TRBV7-9; CDR3: CASSLDPGSTYGYTF; DNA: TGTGCCAGCAGCTTAGATCCGGGAAGCACTTATGGCTACACCTTC
size: .; J: TRBJ1-6; D: .; V: TRBV7-2; CDR3: CASSPRGTMGLSYNSPLHF; DNA: TGTGCCAGCAGCCCTCGGGGAACTATGGGACTGTCTTATAATTCACCCCTCCACTTT
size: .; J: TRBJ1-5; D: .; V: TRBV28; CDR3: CASSLFKSENNQPQHF; DNA: TGTGCCAGCAGTTTATTCAAGTCCGAAAACAATCAGCCCCAGCATTTT
size: .; J: TRBJ1-1; D: TRBD1; V: TRBV28; CDR3: CASSTQGALEAFF; DNA: TGTGCCAGCAGCACGCAGGGGGCGCTCGAAGCTTTCTTT
size: .; J: TRBJ2-7; D: .; V: TRBV15; CDR3: CATSRERSYLAIEQYF; DNA: TGTGCCACCAGCAGAGAGCGGTCATACCTGGCTATTGAGCAGTACTTC
size: .; J: TRBJ1-1; D: .; V: TRBV28; CDR3: CASRITGSTEAFF; DNA: TGTGCCAGCAGGATAACAGGGAGTACTGAAGCTTTCTTT
size: .; J: TRBJ2-5; D: .; V: TRBV2; CDR3: CASSVGGAKETQYF; DNA: TGTGCCAGCAGTGTAGGAGGGGCGAAAGAGACCCAGTACTTC
size: .; J: TRBJ2-3; D: TRBD2; V: TRBV19; CDR3: CASSISPSGRGTDTQYF; DNA: TGTGCCAGTAGTATCTCGCCTAGCGGGAGGGGAACAGATACGCAGTATTTT
size: few; J: TRBJ2-7; D: .; V: TRBV30; CDR3: CAWSLTGDYEQYF; DNA: TGTGCCTGGAGTCTCACTGGAGACTACGAGCAGTACTTC
size: once; J: TRBJ2-1; D: TRBD2; V: TRBV27; CDR3: CASSPRAGRENEQFF; DNA: TGTGCCAGCAGTCCCCGTGCGGGGCGGGAGAATGAGCAGTTCTTC
size: .; J: TRBJ2-7; D: TRBD2; V: TRBV9; CDR3: CASSVTSGRSEQYF; DNA: TGTGCCAGCAGCGTCACTAGCGGGAGAAGTGAGCAGTACTTC
size: .; J: TRBJ1-5; D: TRBD1; V: TRBV5-4; CDR3: CASSDGQGNQPQHF; DNA: TGTGCCAGCAGCGATGGACAGGGCAATCAGCCCCAGCATTTT
size: few; J: TRBJ2-1; D: .; V: TRBV9; CDR3: CASTPLGEMGNEQFF; DNA: TGTGCCAGCACCCCTTTGGGGGAGATGGGTAATGAGCAGTTCTTC
size: .; J: TRBJ1-2; D: .; V: TRBV28; CDR3: CASAPGDYGYTF; DNA: TGTGCCAGCGCGCCCGGGGACTATGGCTACACCTTC
size: .; J: TRBJ2-5; D: TRBD2; V: TRBV2; CDR3: CASSEARTSGGPQYF; DNA: TGTGCCAGCAGTGAAGCGAGGACTAGCGGGGGACCCCAGTACTTC
size: .; J: TRBJ2-2; D: .; V: TRBV10-3; CDR3: CAISEWGPENTGELFF; DNA: TGTGCCATCAGTGAATGGGGGCCGGAAAACACCGGGGAGCTGTTTTTT
size: .; J: TRBJ2-5; D: .; V: TRBV4-1; CDR3: CASSQSEIRGAHQETQYF; DNA: TGCGCCAGCAGCCAATCAGAAATCCGGGGGGCACACCAAGAGACCCAGTACTTC
size: .; J: TRBJ2-7; D: TRBD2; V: TRBV14; CDR3: CASGGLAGGKYF; DNA: TGTGCCAGCGGAGGACTAGCGGGGGGAAAGTACTTC
size: .; J: TRBJ2-7; D: TRBD1; V: TRBV11-2; CDR3: CASSFGRDRGFYEQYF; DNA: TGTGCCAGCAGCTTTGGTCGGGACAGGGGGTTCTACGAGCAGTACTTC
size: .; J: TRBJ1-1; D: TRBD1; V: TRBV10-1; CDR3: CASSAGGDRTEAFF; DNA: TGCGCCAGCAGTGCAGGGGGCGATCGGACTGAAGCTTTCTTT
size: .; J: TRBJ2-7; D: TRBD1; V: TRBV10-3; CDR3: CAISAAGTGGYEQYF; DNA: TGTGCCATCAGTGCCGCCGGGACAGGGGGCTACGAGCAGTACTTC
size: .; J: TRBJ2-2; D: .; V: TRBV11-2; CDR3: CASSLAKRVGELFF; DNA: TGTGCCAGCAGCTTAGCGAAACGGGTCGGGGAGCTGTTTTTT
size: .; J: TRBJ2-1; D: .; V: TRBV27; CDR3: CASSLWGSEQFF; DNA: TGTGCCAGCAGTTTATGGGGGAGTGAGCAGTTCTTC
size: .; J: TRBJ1-2; D: .; V: TRBV6-5; CDR3: CASSWSQDSYGYTF; DNA: TGTGCCAGCAGTTGGTCACAAGACAGCTATGGCTACACCTTC
size: .; J: TRBJ2-3; D: TRBD1; V: TRBV9; CDR3: CASSFAGGATDTQYF; DNA: TGTGCCAGCAGCTTTGCAGGGGGCGCGACAGATACGCAGTATTTT
size: .; J: TRBJ2-7; D: TRBD2; V: TRBV5-4; CDR3: CASSLPGLAGGPYEQYF; DNA: TGTGCCAGCAGCCTCCCGGGACTAGCGGGAGGGCCCTACGAGCAGTACTTC
size: .; J: TRBJ2-4; D: .; V: TRBV27; CDR3: CASSTLAKNIQYF; DNA: TGTGCCAGCAGCACATTAGCCAAAAACATTCAGTACTTC